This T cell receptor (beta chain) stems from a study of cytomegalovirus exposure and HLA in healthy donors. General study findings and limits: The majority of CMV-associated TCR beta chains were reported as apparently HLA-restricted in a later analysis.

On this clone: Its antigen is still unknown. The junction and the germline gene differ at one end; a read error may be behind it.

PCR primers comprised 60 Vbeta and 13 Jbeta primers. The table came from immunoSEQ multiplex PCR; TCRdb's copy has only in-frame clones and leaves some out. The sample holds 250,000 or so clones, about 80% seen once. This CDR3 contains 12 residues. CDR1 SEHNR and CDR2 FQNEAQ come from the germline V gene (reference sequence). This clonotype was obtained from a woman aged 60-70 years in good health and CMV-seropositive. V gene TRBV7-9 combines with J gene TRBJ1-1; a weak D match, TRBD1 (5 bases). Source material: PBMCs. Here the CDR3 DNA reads TGTTCCAGCACCCTCGGGGGGGGTGAAGCTTTCTTT. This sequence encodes CSSTLGGGEAFF.